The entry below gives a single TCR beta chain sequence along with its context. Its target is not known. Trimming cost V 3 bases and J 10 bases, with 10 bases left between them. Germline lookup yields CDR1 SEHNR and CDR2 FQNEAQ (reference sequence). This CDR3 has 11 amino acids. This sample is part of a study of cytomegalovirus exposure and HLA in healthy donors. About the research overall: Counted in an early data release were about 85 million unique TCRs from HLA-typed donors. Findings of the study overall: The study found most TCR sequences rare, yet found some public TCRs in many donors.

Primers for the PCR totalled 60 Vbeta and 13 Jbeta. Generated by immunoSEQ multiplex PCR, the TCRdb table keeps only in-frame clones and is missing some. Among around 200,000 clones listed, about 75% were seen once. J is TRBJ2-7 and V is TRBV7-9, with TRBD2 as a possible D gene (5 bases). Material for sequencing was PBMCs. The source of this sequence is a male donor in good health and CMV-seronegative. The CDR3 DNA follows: TGTGCCAGCAGCTTCGGGGTTGCACAGTACTTC. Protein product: CASSFGVAQYF.